The clone carrying this T cell receptor (beta chain) occurred a few times. Its antigen is unidentified. With duration under 3 months, ophthalmopathy was active: Clinical Activity Score at least 3, NOSPECS at least 4. The CDR3 regions of TCR beta were amplified from RNA transcripts. With the HTBI primer set, the TCR CDR3 went through a first round of RT-PCR. TCRdb re-called the multiplex PCR reads with MiXCR, one entry per CDR3 protein. This sample carries about 640,000 distinct CDR3 sequences, around 20% of them seen once, and the ten largest clones take about 34%. The data stem from a study of T cells in Graves' hyperthyroidism and ophthalmopathy. Study as a whole: Before any treatment, at initial diagnosis, peripheral blood was collected.

Points from the study as a whole: Ophthalmopathy and stable hyperthyroidism were told apart by a 13 V-J model.

This receptor was identified in a young man with Graves' ophthalmopathy. The sample was blood.

The CDR3 region is CASSQVERTSILNEQFF. The DNA for the CDR3 is TGCGCCAGCAGCCAAGTAGAACGGACTAGTATTTTGAATGAGCAGTTCTTC. The rearrangement links TRBV4-1 to TRBJ2-1; 7 bases line up with TRBD2. This CDR3 spans 17 amino acids. From germline, CDR1 is MGHRA and CDR2 YSYEKL. V shed 1 base and J 7 bases; nucleotides not matched to a gene: 13.